The sequence of this T cell receptor beta chain was determined in a study of T cells after yellow fever vaccination. They built TCR cDNA with 5'RACE template switching, a step that put in a universal primer site and UMIs. TCRdb re-analysed the 5' RACE reads in MiXCR, keeping a single row per CDR3 protein. This table has 150,000 or so distinct CDR3 sequences, roughly 8.8% appearing once. The CDR3 length is 15 residues. V lost 0 bases to trimming and J lost 5 bases, with 13 bases between them. The germline CDR1 and CDR2 sequences are LGHNT and FRNRAP. This TCR came from a man between 18 and 29 years old who received the YFV17D yellow fever vaccine. Here the sequenced sample was CD8+ T cells sorted from PBMCs, taken 45 days after the yellow fever booster vaccination. This sequence joins TRBV12-5 and TRBJ2-5; the D is unclear. CDR3 protein: CASGLVRRVLETQYF. CDR3 sequence (DNA): TGTGCTAGTGGTTTGGTACGAAGGGTCTTGGAGACCCAGTACTTC.